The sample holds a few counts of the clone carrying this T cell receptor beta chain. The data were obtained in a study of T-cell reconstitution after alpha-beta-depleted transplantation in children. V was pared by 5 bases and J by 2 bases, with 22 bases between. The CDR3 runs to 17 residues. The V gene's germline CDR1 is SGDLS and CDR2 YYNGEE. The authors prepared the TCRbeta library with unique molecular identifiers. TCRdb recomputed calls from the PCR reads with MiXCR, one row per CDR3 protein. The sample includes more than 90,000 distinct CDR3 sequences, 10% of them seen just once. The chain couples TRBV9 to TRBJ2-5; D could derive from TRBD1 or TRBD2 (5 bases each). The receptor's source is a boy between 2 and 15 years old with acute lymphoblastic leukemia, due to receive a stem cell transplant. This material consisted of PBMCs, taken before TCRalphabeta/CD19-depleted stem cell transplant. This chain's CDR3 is CASRISWGNRRQETQYF. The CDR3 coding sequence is TGTGCCAGCAGGATATCTTGGGGGAATCGAAGACAAGAGACCCAGTACTTC.